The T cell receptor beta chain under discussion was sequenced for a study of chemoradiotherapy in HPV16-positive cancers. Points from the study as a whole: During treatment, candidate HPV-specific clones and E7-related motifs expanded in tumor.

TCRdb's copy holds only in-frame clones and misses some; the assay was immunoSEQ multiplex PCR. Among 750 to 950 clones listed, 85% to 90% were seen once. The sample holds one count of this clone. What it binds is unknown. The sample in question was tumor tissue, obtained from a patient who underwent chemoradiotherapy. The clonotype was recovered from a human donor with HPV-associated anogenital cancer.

The chain's CDR3 is CASSAAPGHEYEQYF. The CDR3 DNA is TGTGCCAGCAGCGCCGCGCCGGGACACGAGTACGAGCAGTACTTC. The rearrangement links TRBV5-6 to TRBJ2-7; D is possibly TRBD1 (6 bases). Germline V gives CDR1 SGHDT, CDR2 YYEEEE. CDR3 size: 15 residues. V was cut by 4 bases and J by 4 bases, with 18 bases left in between.